One sample yielded the 18 T cell receptor beta chains listed below, sequenced in a study of T cell clonality in common variable immunodeficiency. Only in-frame clones appear in the TCRdb table, and some are missing; sequencing was by immunoSEQ multiplex PCR. This sample carries tens of thousands of clones, none of them present only once. The sequencing input was peripheral blood mononuclear cells. These receptors came from a person aged 18 to 75 in good health.

This clone was observed at least ten times. The CDR3 end is not reached by the read, which stops 3 residues before it; the germline J gene fills it in. The chain employs TRBV7-3 and TRBJ2-7; 10 bases line up with TRBD1. Germline assignment: CDR1 SGHTA and CDR2 FQGTGA. Trimming removed 5 bases from V and 5 bases from J; junction bases left unmatched: 6. The CDR3 extends over 14 amino acids. The CDR3: CASSPGQGSHEQYF. The sequenced CDR3 bases are TGTGCCAGCAGCCCGGGACAGGGGAGCCACGAG. Based on the CDR3 plus reference TRBV7-3 and TRBJ2-7, the full variable domain is GAGVSQTPSNKVTEKGKYVELRCDPISGHTALYWYRQSLGQGPEFLIYFQGTGAADDSGLPNDRFFAVRPEGSVSTLKIQRTERGDSAVYLCASSPGQGSHEQYFGPGTRLTVT.

At least ten counts were recorded for this clone. The CDR3 extends 3 residues past the end of the read, so its final part is completed from the germline J gene. The rearrangement uses TRBV30 and TRBJ1-4; D unclear. The V gene's germline CDR1 is GTSNPN and CDR2 SVGIG (reference sequence). The CDR3 runs 12 residues. Partial CDR3 DNA: TGTGCCTGGAGTGGAGCAGAGGGTAAA. It specifies CAWSGAEGK. The whole CDR3 protein reads CAWSGAEGKLFF.

This clone was seen a handful of times. The CDR3 extends 3 residues past the end of the read, so its final part is completed from the germline J gene. The V and J genes are TRBV7-3 and TRBJ2-3; 7 bases line up with TRBD2. This CDR3 contains 13 residues. Germline-derived CDR1 and CDR2 are SGHTA and FQGTGA. V was pared by 8 bases and J by 1 base, with 3 bases of the junction left unmatched. The CDR3 sequence is CASGAGGTDTQYF. The covered CDR3 bases are TGTGCCAGCGGGGCGGGGGGCACAGATACG. Together with reference TRBV7-3 and TRBJ2-3, the CDR3 gives the full variable domain: GAGVSQTPSNKVTEKGKYVELRCDPISGHTALYWYRQSLGQGPEFLIYFQGTGAADDSGLPNDRFFAVRPEGSVSTLKIQRTERGDSAVYLCASGAGGTDTQYFGPGTRLTVL.

This clone was seen repeatedly, ten times or more. The sequenced fragment ends 3 residues before the CDR3 boundary, so the rest is inferred from the germline J gene. This sequence joins TRBV19 and TRBJ1-3; 9 nucleotides match TRBD1. The germline gives CDR1 LNHDA, CDR2 SQIVND (reference sequence). V trimming: 3 bases; J trimming: 4 bases; junction bases outside the gene matches: 13. This CDR3 region has 18 residues. CDR3 DNA, as far as it was read: TGTGCCAGTAGTATGCGACAGGGGGTTGATACCACCGGAAACACC. This translates into CASSMRQGVDTTGNT. The CDR3, in full, reads CASSMRQGVDTTGNTIYF.

This clone was recorded many times. The CDR3 is cut off 3 residues early in the read; its end comes from the germline J gene. This chain uses TRBV6-1 with TRBJ1-6, with D unresolved. V was trimmed by 4 bases and J by 3 bases, leaving 10 bases between them. Germline V lookup: CDR1 MNHNS, CDR2 SASEGT. The CDR3 contains 15 residues. CDR3 DNA (partial): TGTGCCAGCAGTGCGGGTCGGTTCTATAATTCACCC. It encodes CASSAGRFYNSP. The complete CDR3 sequence is CASSAGRFYNSPLHF.

This clone was counted ten times or more. The read terminates 3 residues before the CDR3 end, so the remaining end is supplied by the germline J gene. The chain couples TRBV20-1 to TRBJ2-7; D possibly corresponds to TRBD1 (5 bases). V lost 0 bases and J 3 bases, leaving 9 bases between the germline ends. Germline CDR1 and CDR2: DFQATT and SNEGSKA (reference sequence). The CDR3 covers 13 residues. The CDR3 is CSARDRQIYEQYF. The sequenced part of the CDR3 DNA is TGCAGTGCTAGAGATAGACAGATCTACGAG.

This clone appeared many times. Read data end 3 residues before the CDR3 end; the end is taken from the germline J gene. The V gene is TRBV4-1, the J gene TRBJ1-2; D remains unclear. Trimming pared 2 bases from V and 5 bases from J, leaving 12 bases between. Germline V gene lookup returns CDR1 MGHRA and CDR2 YSYEKL. The CDR3 contains 14 residues. The part of the CDR3 DNA that was read is TGCGCCAGCAGCCAAAGGGCAGATCTATATGGC. This codes for CASSQRADLYG. The whole CDR3 protein is CASSQRADLYGYTF.

Concerning this clone: The sequenced fragment ends 3 residues before the CDR3 boundary, so the rest is inferred from the germline J gene. The chain has TRBV30 and TRBJ1-2; D is unclear. Germline V CDR1 and CDR2: GTSNPN, SVGIG (reference sequence). The CDR3 contains 11 residues. The part of the CDR3 DNA that was read is TGTGCCTGGCAAATCTCCTACGAC. It specifies CAWQISYD. In full, the CDR3 reads CAWQISYDYTF.

In its sample, this clone was seen many times. The read ends 3 residues shy of where the CDR3 ends; the end is completed using the germline J gene. The chain combines TRBV19 with TRBJ1-2; D call uncertain. The CDR3 is made up of 14 amino acids. Trimming took 5 bases from V and 0 from J, leaving 10 bases between them. From germline, CDR1 is LNHDA and CDR2 SQIVND (reference sequence). The covered CDR3 bases are TGTGCCAGTAGTGAAGCACCACCTAACTATGGC. Encoded protein: CASSEAPPNYG. The full CDR3 is CASSEAPPNYGYTF.

This clone came up many times. The read stops 3 residues short of the end of the CDR3; the missing end is completed from the germline J gene. J is TRBJ1-6 and V is TRBV6-2 or TRBV6-3; 7 bases fit TRBD1. Per the germline V gene, CDR1 is MNHEY and CDR2 is SVGEGT. With 5 bases clipped from V and 7 bases from J, the junction kept 14 bases outside the gene matches. There are 17 residues in the CDR3. The CDR3 bases that were read are TGTGCCAGCAGTCCCAGACAGGGACATGGGATGAATTCACCC. As protein: CASSPRQGHGMNSP. The full CDR3 reads CASSPRQGHGMNSPLHF.

This clone was seen many times. Coverage ceases 3 residues before the CDR3 finishes, and the germline J gene fills in the end. The chain has TRBV6-1 and TRBJ1-2, with D maybe TRBD1 (5 bases). This CDR3 contains 17 residues. Trimming removed 1 base from V and 0 bases from J, with 15 bases in between. CDR1 is MNHNS and CDR2 is SASEGT in the germline V gene. The CDR3 DNA, read in part, is TGTGCCAGCAGTGAAGATCCGGGGGGGAGGGCTAACTATGGC. It encodes CASSEDPGGRANYG. The entire CDR3 protein reads CASSEDPGGRANYGYTF.

This clone showed up many times. The read halts 3 residues ahead of the CDR3 end, with the missing end drawn from the germline J gene. V usage is TRBV30 and J usage is TRBJ2-4, with D possibly TRBD2 on 6 matching bases. The CDR3 sequence is 13 residues long. Between the trimmed V and J ends, which lost 5 bases and 8 bases, there was a span of 16 bases. Germline V lookup: CDR1 GTSNPN, CDR2 SVGIG (reference sequence). CDR3 sequence reads: CAWARGAGDIQYF. CDR3 DNA (partial): TGTGCCTGGGCTCGCGGGGCTGGGGACATT.

This clone was seen many times. With the read ending 3 residues before the CDR3 end, the germline J gene is used to fill in that end. V usage is TRBV18 and J usage is TRBJ1-1; 7 nucleotides align to TRBD1. The CDR3 covers 13 residues. With 5 bases clipped from V and 6 bases from J, the junction kept 6 bases outside the gene matches. Germline CDR1 is KGHSH and CDR2 is LQKENI. The chain's CDR3 is CASSSGQAPEAFF. The DNA read from the CDR3 is TGTGCCAGCTCATCCGGACAGGCCCCTGAA.

The table lists this clone with many counts. Coverage ceases 3 residues before the CDR3 finishes, and the germline J gene fills in the end. The chain uses TRBV29-1 and TRBJ1-1; no reliable D call. The V and J ends lost 3 bases and 1 base respectively, with 6 bases between them. The germline V gene has CDR1 SQVTM and CDR2 ANQGSEA. This CDR3 spans 12 amino acids. The sequenced part of the CDR3 DNA is TGCAGCGTTGACAGGCAGAACACTGAA. Translated, it gives CSVDRQNTE. The full CDR3 reads CSVDRQNTEAFF.

This clone was counted at least ten times. The read falls 3 residues short of the CDR3 end, and the missing part is taken from the germline J gene. V is TRBV2 and J is TRBJ2-5; 8 bases agree with TRBD1. V lost 10 bases and J lost 3; bases outside the gene matches: 10. This CDR3 spans 14 amino acids. Per germline, CDR1 SNHLY and CDR2 FYNNEI. The CDR3 region is CAISTGQGKETQYF. The sequenced CDR3 bases are TGTGCCATCTCTACCGGACAGGGCAAAGAGACC.

This clone was found many times. The read falls 3 residues short of the CDR3 end, and the missing part is taken from the germline J gene. The V and J genes are TRBV14 and TRBJ2-5; the match to TRBD2 covers 10 bases. Germline CDR1 SGHDN, CDR2 FVKESK. J lost 2 bases, V lost 4 bases, and 10 bases had no gene match. The CDR3 runs to 17 residues. This CDR3 reads CASSRPGLATGQETQYF. Incomplete CDR3 DNA: TGTGCCAGCAGCCGTCCGGGACTAGCGACGGGACAAGAGACC. The full variable domain, in which reference TRBV14 and TRBJ2-5 provide the parts outside the CDR3, is EAGVTQFPSHSVIEKGQTVTLRCDPISGHDNLYWYRRVMGKEIKFLLHFVKESKQDESGMPNNRFLAERTGGTYSTLKVQPAELEDSGVYFCASSRPGLATGQETQYFGPGTRLLVL.

In this sample, this clone turned up many times. Read coverage stops 3 residues before the CDR3 terminus; the germline J gene supplies the remainder. V is TRBV6-2 or TRBV6-3 and J is TRBJ2-1; weak D call: TRBD2 (7 bases). The CDR3 contains 13 residues. V was clipped by 6 bases and J by 6 bases, with 12 bases between them. Per germline, CDR1 MNHEY and CDR2 SVGEGT. The CDR3 bases that were read are TGTGCCAGCAGGACGGGGGGCCCCAATGAG. It specifies CASRTGGPNE. The CDR3 in full is CASRTGGPNEQFF.

This clone was picked up many times. The CDR3 extends 3 residues past the end of the read, so its final part is completed from the germline J gene. The chain links TRBV20-1 to TRBJ2-1; TRBD1 matches 11 bases. V lost 5 bases, J lost 0 bases, and 9 bases stayed unmatched. This CDR3 has 17 amino acids. The germline V gene has CDR1 DFQATT and CDR2 SNEGSKA (reference sequence). CDR3 DNA (partial): TGCAGTGCTTCCGGGACAGGGGGTTCAAGCTCCTACAATGAG. Translation gives CSASGTGGSSSYNE. The whole CDR3 protein reads CSASGTGGSSSYNEQFF.